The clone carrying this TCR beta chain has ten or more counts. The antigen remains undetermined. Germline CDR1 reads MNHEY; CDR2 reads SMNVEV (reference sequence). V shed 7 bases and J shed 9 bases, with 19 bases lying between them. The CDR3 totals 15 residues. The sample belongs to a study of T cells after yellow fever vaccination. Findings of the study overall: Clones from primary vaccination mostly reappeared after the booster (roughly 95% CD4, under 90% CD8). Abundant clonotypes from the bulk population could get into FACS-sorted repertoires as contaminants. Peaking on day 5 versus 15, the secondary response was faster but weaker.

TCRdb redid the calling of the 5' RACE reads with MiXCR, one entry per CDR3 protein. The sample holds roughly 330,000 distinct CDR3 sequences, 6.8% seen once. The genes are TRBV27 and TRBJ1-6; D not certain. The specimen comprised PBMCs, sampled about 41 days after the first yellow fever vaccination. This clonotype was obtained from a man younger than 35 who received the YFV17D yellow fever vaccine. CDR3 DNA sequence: TGTGCCAGCACCCTTCGACCGACCGCCGGTTCACCCCTCCACTTT. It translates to CASTLRPTAGSPLHF.